The 31 T cell receptor beta chains below all came from one sample that was sequenced in a study of shared clonotypes between healthy human individuals. Only in-frame clones appear in the TCRdb table, and some are missing; sequencing was by immunoSEQ multiplex PCR. The table includes some 1,400,000 clones, roughly 96% detected once. Sequencing was done on a sample of naive CD4+ T cells sorted from blood. Subset denoted: CD45RA+ positively selected. The receptors here all came from a young man in good health.

The chain uses TRBV11-2 and TRBJ2-7; D uncertain. Germline assignment: CDR1 SGHAT and CDR2 FQNNGV. This CDR3 has 13 residues. V dropped 3 bases and J dropped 4 bases, with 10 bases sitting between them. Here the CDR3 DNA reads TGTGCCAGCAGCTTTTCTCCCTGGTACGAGCAGTACTTC. This codes for CASSFSPWYEQYF.

The CDR3 protein is CASSLYGVNTGELFF. The CDR3 DNA follows: TGTGCCAGCAGTTTATATGGGGTGAACACCGGGGAGCTGTTTTTT. The V gene is TRBV28, the J gene TRBJ2-2; D gene uncertain. Germline CDR1 and CDR2: MDHEN and SYDVKM. Trimming cost V 1 base and J 1 base, with 7 bases left between them. The CDR3 runs to 15 residues. Complete variable domain (other parts from reference TRBV28 and TRBJ2-2): DVKVTQSSRYLVKRTGEKVFLECVQDMDHENMFWYRQDPGLGLRLIYFSYDVKMKEKGDIPEGYSVSREKKERFSLILESASTNQTSMYLCASSLYGVNTGELFFGEGSRLTVL.

Concerning this clone itself: Other nucleotide sequences in the sample specify the same CDR3. The chain links TRBV28 to TRBJ2-2; D unresolved. V shed 6 bases and J shed 8 bases, with 7 bases lying between them. The CDR3 contains 11 residues. Germline CDR1 MDHEN, CDR2 SYDVKM. The CDR3 here is CASSARGELFF. The CDR3, as DNA: TGTGCCAGCAGCGCTCGGGGGGAGCTGTTTTTT.

V usage is TRBV28 and J usage is TRBJ1-1; TRBD1 agrees at 7 bases. The CDR3 runs 11 residues. Germline assignment: CDR1 MDHEN and CDR2 SYDVKM. The J segment lost 10 bases and the V segment lost 7 bases, leaving 6 bases of the junction unmatched. The CDR3 bases are TGTGCCAGCAACTCACCAGGGGGAGCTTTCTTT. Its protein product is CASNSPGGAFF.

This clone has only one observation. This chain connects TRBV5-6 to TRBJ1-5; 8 nucleotides agree with TRBD1. The CDR3 runs to 15 residues. Per germline, CDR1 SGHDT and CDR2 YYEEEE. V was clipped by 3 bases and J by 2 bases; unmatched bases: 4. Here the CDR3 DNA reads TGTGCCAGCAGCTCAGGGGGCGTCGGCAATCAGCCCCAGCATTTT. Its translation: CASSSGGVGNQPQHF.

This chain joins TRBV27 and TRBJ2-1; no clear D. V lost 0 bases to trimming and J lost 3 bases, with 6 bases between them. CDR3 length: 14 residues. Germline CDR1 is MNHEY and CDR2 is SMNVEV (reference sequence). CDR3 in amino acids: CASSLSPGYNEQFF. In DNA, the CDR3 is TGTGCCAGCAGTTTATCCCCGGGCTACAATGAGCAGTTCTTC.

As for this clone: Distinct nucleotide sequences in the sample also encode this CDR3. This rearrangement joins TRBV9 to TRBJ2-7; 7 bases are a match to TRBD2. Trimming removed 2 bases from V and 3 bases from J; junction bases left unmatched: 8. The CDR3 is 15 residues long. CDR1 and CDR2 from the germline V gene are SGDLS and YYNGEE. CDR3 nucleotide sequence: TGTGCCAGCAGCGTGGGGCTAGCGGAAAACTACGAGCAGTACTTC. Translating gives CASSVGLAENYEQYF.

DNA for the CDR3: TGTGCCAGCAGCCCGCCGCTTCGCGGGGAGCTGTTTTTT. Translated, it gives CASSPPLRGELFF. The chain has TRBV7-2 and TRBJ2-2; D not certain. The CDR3 sequence is 13 residues long. Germline values: CDR1 SGHTA, CDR2 FQGNSA. V lost 5 bases, J lost 7 bases, and 11 bases lay in between.

On this clone: The sample contains more than one DNA sequence encoding this CDR3. This chain joins TRBV18 and TRBJ2-5; D uncertain. This CDR3 is 13 amino acids long. CDR1 is KGHSH, CDR2 LQKENI, per germline. The ends were cut back, 2 bases at V and 1 base at J, with 5 bases in the middle. CDR3 nucleotides: TGTGCCAGCTCACCAGGGGTCCAAGAGACCCAGTACTTC. Translated: CASSPGVQETQYF.

The chain carries TRBV10-3 and TRBJ1-4; possible D gene TRBD1, 5 bases. The CDR3 has 14 amino acids. Germline V CDR1 and CDR2: ENHRY, SYGVKD. The V and J ends lost 2 bases and 6 bases respectively, with 10 bases between them. The CDR3 DNA reads as TGTGCCATCAGTGAGGGGGGGAACTATGAAAAACTGTTTTTT. It encodes CAISEGGNYEKLFF.

The chain employs TRBV29-1 and TRBJ2-1, with 10 bases aligning to TRBD2. This CDR3 spans 16 amino acids. Trimming took 3 bases from V and 10 from J; bases not matched to a gene: 15. The germline V gene encodes CDR1 SQVTM and CDR2 ANQGSEA. CDR3 protein: CSVEQPGLAISREQFF. The CDR3 DNA follows: TGCAGCGTTGAGCAGCCGGGACTAGCGATTTCAAGGGAGCAGTTCTTC.

This clone was seen just once. The chain couples TRBV7-8 to TRBJ1-1, with D unresolved. CDR1 is SGHVS, CDR2 FQNEAQ, per germline. The germline V and J ends were trimmed by 1 base and 0 bases, with 12 bases remaining between them. CDR3 length: 16 amino acids. CDR3 nucleotides: TGTGCCAGCAGCTTAGAGGTTAGGGTTTTGAACACTGAAGCTTTCTTT. This sequence encodes CASSLEVRVLNTEAFF.

Points on this clone: The junction differs from germline at one of its ends, possibly a read error. The chain uses TRBV6-6 and TRBJ1-5; 8 nucleotides line up with TRBD1. The V gene's germline CDR1 is MNHNY and CDR2 SVGAGI (reference sequence). This CDR3 region has 13 residues. CDR3 amino acids: CASSSTGAAQIPF. CDR3 DNA sequence: TGTGCCAGCAGTTCGACAGGGGCCGCTCAGATCCCATTT.

This chain links TRBV28 with TRBJ1-2; no firm D call. The CDR3 covers 15 residues. Germline values: CDR1 MDHEN, CDR2 SYDVKM. V dropped 1 base and J dropped 2 bases, with 11 bases sitting between them. CDR3 region: CASSLFSAGNYGYTF. The CDR3 nucleotides read TGTGCCAGCAGTTTATTCTCGGCAGGCAACTATGGCTACACCTTC.

This chain links TRBV5-4 with TRBJ2-1; 7 bases are shared with TRBD1. Germline CDR1 reads SGHNT; CDR2 reads YYREEE (reference sequence). The junction had 6 bases not matched to a gene; V was cut back by 4 bases and J by 5 bases. This CDR3 comprises 14 residues. The CDR3 region is CASSPEQGNNEQFF. Here the CDR3 DNA reads TGTGCCAGCAGCCCGGAACAGGGGAACAATGAGCAGTTCTTC.

The chain uses TRBV11-2 and TRBJ2-7; D is perhaps TRBD1 (5 bases). Germline V gene data show CDR1 as SGHAT and CDR2 as FQNNGV. With 4 bases removed from V and 0 bases from J, the gap between germline ends came to 22 bases. The CDR3 is 18 residues long. CDR3 amino acids: CASSSKGWQELNSYEQYF. The CDR3 bases are TGTGCCAGCAGCTCAAAGGGGTGGCAGGAGCTGAACTCCTACGAGCAGTACTTC.

The chain employs TRBV6-1 and TRBJ2-1; D is unresolved. CDR3 length equals 11 residues. From germline, CDR1 is MNHNS and CDR2 SASEGT. Deletions cut 4 bases from V and 10 bases from J, with 8 bases between. CDR3 nucleotide sequence: TGTGCCAGCAGTGTGTCAAGCGAGCAGTTCTTC. The encoded protein is CASSVSSEQFF.

The V and J genes are TRBV2 and TRBJ2-1; the D is unclear. Germline-derived CDR1 and CDR2 are SNHLY and FYNNEI. Trimming cost V 1 base and J 4 bases, with 8 bases left between them. The CDR3 has 14 residues. CDR3 amino acids: CASSEETVYNEQFF. CDR3 nucleotides: TGTGCCAGCAGTGAAGAGACGGTTTACAATGAGCAGTTCTTC. Supplemented by reference TRBV2 and TRBJ2-1, the full variable domain reads EPEVTQTPSHQVTQMGQEVILRCVPISNHLYFYWYRQILGQKVEFLVSFYNNEISEKSEIFDDQFSVERPDGSNFTLKIRSTKLEDSAMYFCASSEETVYNEQFFGPGTRLTVL.

V gene TRBV6-5 combines with J gene TRBJ2-1; unclear D gene. The CDR3 has 13 residues. The V end lost 6 bases, the J end lost 7 bases, and 13 bases lay between the germline ends. Looked up from germline, CDR1 is MNHEY and CDR2 is SVGAGI. CDR3 loop: CASSRKSENEQFF. The DNA for the CDR3 is TGTGCCAGCAGCCGAAAGTCGGAGAATGAGCAGTTCTTC.

The rearrangement uses TRBV6-1 and TRBJ1-2; perhaps TRBD1 as D (6 bases). Germline CDR1 reads MNHNS; CDR2 reads SASEGT. Trimming pared 2 bases from V and 6 bases from J, leaving 10 bases between. The length of the CDR3 is 13 residues. CDR3 sequence reads: CASSESGGNGYTF. The CDR3 nucleotides read TGTGCCAGCAGTGAATCCGGGGGCAATGGCTACACCTTC.

The V and J genes are TRBV18 and TRBJ2-1; perhaps TRBD2 as D (6 bases). The CDR3 has 17 amino acids. Trimming cost V 0 bases and J 0 bases, with 12 bases left between them. The germline V gene encodes CDR1 KGHSH and CDR2 LQKENI. DNA for the CDR3: TGTGCCAGCTCACCACCGGGCAGCGGGTTCTCCTACAATGAGCAGTTCTTC. Protein product: CASSPPGSGFSYNEQFF.

The genes are TRBV6-5 and TRBJ2-5; D is undetermined. The germline V gene has CDR1 MNHEY and CDR2 SVGAGI. This CDR3 has 14 amino acids. The V end was cut by 5 bases, the J end by 5 bases, with 15 bases between. CDR3 region: CASSTRRVWETQYF. The CDR3 nucleotides read TGTGCCAGCAGTACCCGACGGGTGTGGGAGACCCAGTACTTC.

In the case of this clone: This sample includes further DNA sequences coding for the same CDR3. V usage is TRBV9 and J usage is TRBJ2-7, with TRBD2 as a possible D gene (5 bases). From germline, CDR1 is SGDLS and CDR2 YYNGEE. V was pared by 0 bases and J by 1 base, with 8 bases between. The CDR3 sequence is 14 residues long. This CDR3 reads CASSVELGSYEQYF. The CDR3 nucleotides are TGTGCCAGCAGCGTAGAACTAGGGTCCTACGAGCAGTACTTC.

The rearrangement uses TRBV7-2 and TRBJ2-7, with unresolved D. Germline loops: CDR1 SGHTA, CDR2 FQGNSA. The CDR3 covers 14 residues. Trimming left V 0 bases short and J 1 base short, with 7 bases between. This chain's CDR3 is CASSLALQSYEQYF. CDR3 DNA: TGTGCCAGCAGCTTAGCTCTACAGTCCTACGAGCAGTACTTC.

This rearrangement joins TRBV2 to TRBJ2-7; 10 nucleotides align to TRBD1. Trimming removed 6 bases from V and 3 bases from J; junction bases left unmatched: 5. Germline CDR1 is SNHLY and CDR2 is FYNNEI. This CDR3 spans 14 amino acids. This chain's CDR3 is CASRPGTGDYEQYF. The CDR3 nucleotides are TGTGCCAGCAGGCCCGGGACAGGGGACTACGAGCAGTACTTC.

The chain recombines TRBV30 with TRBJ1-1; TRBD1 matches 7 bases. The V gene's germline CDR1 is GTSNPN and CDR2 SVGIG (reference sequence). The CDR3 is 15 residues long. Trimming cost V 0 bases and J 6 bases; bases outside gene matches: 10. CDR3 sequence: CAWSVRHRGLPEAFF. Here the CDR3 DNA reads TGTGCCTGGAGTGTACGCCACAGGGGATTACCTGAAGCTTTCTTT. The full variable domain, with the rest looked up from reference TRBV30 and TRBJ1-1, is SQTIHQWPATLVQPVGSPLSLECTVEGTSNPNLYWYRQAAGRGLQLLFYSVGIGQISSEVPQNLSASRPQDRQFILSSKKLLLSDSGFYLCAWSVRHRGLPEAFFGQGTRLTVV.

The V call is TRBV6-4, the J call TRBJ2-2, with D perhaps matching TRBD2 (6 bases). V lost 3 bases and J 6 bases, leaving 8 bases between the germline ends. Germline V CDR1 and CDR2: MRHNA, SNTAGT. The CDR3 totals 13 residues. The CDR3 is CASSEGGSGELFF. CDR3 DNA sequence: TGTGCCAGCAGTGAAGGAGGGTCCGGGGAGCTGTTTTTT.

V is TRBV28 and J is TRBJ2-7, with D possibly being TRBD1 or TRBD2 (5 bases each). The CDR3 sequence is 14 residues long. Germline values: CDR1 MDHEN, CDR2 SYDVKM. V lost 2 bases to trimming and J lost 6 bases, with 14 bases between them. For the CDR3, the DNA is TGTGCCAGCAGTTTACCCAAGTTTGGGGGCGAGCAGTACTTC. Protein sequence: CASSLPKFGGEQYF. The complete variable domain, with remaining parts taken from reference TRBV28 and TRBJ2-7, reads DVKVTQSSRYLVKRTGEKVFLECVQDMDHENMFWYRQDPGLGLRLIYFSYDVKMKEKGDIPEGYSVSREKKERFSLILESASTNQTSMYLCASSLPKFGGEQYFGPGTRLTVT.

The rearrangement joins TRBV14 to TRBJ2-7; maybe TRBD2 (5 bases). Looked up from germline, CDR1 is SGHDN and CDR2 is FVKESK. With 2 bases removed from V and 0 bases from J, the gap between germline ends came to 11 bases. The CDR3 has 15 amino acids. The DNA for the CDR3 is TGTGCCAGCAGCCAATTGTGGGGAGACTCCTACGAGCAGTACTTC. It encodes CASSQLWGDSYEQYF.

The V and J genes are TRBV28 and TRBJ2-1; D possibly matches TRBD1 or TRBD2 (5 bases each). This CDR3 region has 15 residues. V lost 9 bases to trimming and J lost 2 bases, with 17 bases between them. CDR1 and CDR2 from the germline V gene are MDHEN and SYDVKM. The CDR3 protein is CASETGTPTYNEQFF. For the CDR3, the DNA is TGTGCCAGTGAAACCGGGACCCCGACCTACAATGAGCAGTTCTTC.

The chain is built from TRBV6-5 and TRBJ2-5; 8 bases agree with TRBD1. V dropped 6 bases and J dropped 3; count of bases not matched to a gene: 6. This CDR3 is built from 14 residues. Germline CDR1 and CDR2: MNHEY and SVGAGI. As DNA, the CDR3 is TGTGCCAGCAGGCTCCAGGGGGCGGAAGAGACCCAGTACTTC. It is translated as CASRLQGAEETQYF.